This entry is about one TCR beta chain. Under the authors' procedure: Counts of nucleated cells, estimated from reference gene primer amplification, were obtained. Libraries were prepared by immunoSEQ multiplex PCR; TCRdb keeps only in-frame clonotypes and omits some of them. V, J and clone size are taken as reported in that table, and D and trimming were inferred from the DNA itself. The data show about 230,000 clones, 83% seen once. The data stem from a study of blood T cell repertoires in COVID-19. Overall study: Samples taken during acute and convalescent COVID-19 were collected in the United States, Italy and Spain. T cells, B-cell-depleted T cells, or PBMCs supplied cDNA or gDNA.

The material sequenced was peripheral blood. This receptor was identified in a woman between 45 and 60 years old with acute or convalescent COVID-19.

The CDR3 loop is CASSLDMGQSPLHF. The DNA for the CDR3 is TGTGCCAGCAGCTTAGACATGGGACAGTCACCCCTCCACTTT. The chain employs TRBV7-9 and TRBJ1-6, with 7 bases aligning to TRBD1. After removal of 1 base from V and 10 bases from J, the junction contained 4 bases not matched to a gene. CDR3 size: 14 residues. Germline CDR1 is SEHNR and CDR2 is FQNEAQ (reference sequence).